These 30 T cell receptor beta chains were all obtained from the same sample, sequenced in a study of T cell clonality in common variable immunodeficiency. General study points: Common variable immunodeficiency TCR beta sequences reportedly had fewer deletions and N-nucleotide insertions.

Sequencing used immunoSEQ multiplex PCR; TCRdb keeps in-frame clones, though not all of them. The sample was found to contain 40,000 to 50,000 clones, and every one recurs. Antigens of these TCRs are unknown. Material for sequencing was peripheral blood mononuclear cells. The receptor set was obtained from a human donor with common variable immunodeficiency.

In regard to this clone: The CDR3 end is not reached by the read, which stops 3 residues before it; the germline J gene fills it in. V gene TRBV30 combines with J gene TRBJ1-2; 11 bases agree with TRBD1. The CDR3 extends over 15 amino acids. Germline CDR1 GTSNPN, CDR2 SVGIG (reference sequence). CDR3 region: CAWSAWDRGAGGYTF. Incomplete CDR3 DNA: TGTGCCTGGAGTGCCTGGGACAGGGGGGCGGGAGGC.

Note on this clone: The sequenced fragment ends 3 residues before the CDR3 boundary, so the rest is inferred from the germline J gene. The rearrangement uses TRBV7-3 and TRBJ2-1; 9 bases match TRBD2. With V trimmed by 1 base and J by 4 bases, 14 bases remained unmatched. The CDR3 has 19 amino acids. Germline V CDR1 and CDR2: SGHTA, FQGTGA. The sequenced CDR3 bases are TGTGCCAGCAGCTTAAAACGTGGTAGCGGGAGAGTTGGGTACAATGAG. It encodes CASSLKRGSGRVGYNE. The whole CDR3 protein is CASSLKRGSGRVGYNEQFF.

This clone was observed at least ten times. The read is 3 residues too short to cover the CDR3 end, so that end is filled in from the germline J gene. The chain uses TRBV11-2 and TRBJ1-5; tentatively, D is TRBD1 (5 bases). This CDR3 contains 13 residues. Germline loops: CDR1 SGHAT, CDR2 FQNNGV. Between the trimmed V and J ends, which lost 5 bases and 4 bases, there was a span of 9 bases. This chain's CDR3 is CASSPDRNQPQHF. The sequenced CDR3 bases are TGTGCCAGCAGCCCCGACAGAAATCAGCCC.

This clone was detected ten times or more. The CDR3 end falls 3 residues outside the read, so it is completed with the germline J gene. The rearrangement links TRBV29-1 to TRBJ1-1; D may be TRBD1 (6 bases). The CDR3 spans 14 residues. The V gene lost 6 bases and the J gene lost 5 bases, with 19 bases spanning the gap. Germline CDR1 is SQVTM and CDR2 is ANQGSEA. Incomplete CDR3 DNA: TGCAGCGTCCCCCGGGGGGCGAGAGAAACTGAA. Translating it yields CSVPRGARETE. The full CDR3 protein is CSVPRGARETEAFF.

Concerning this clone itself: The read halts 3 residues ahead of the CDR3 end, with the missing end drawn from the germline J gene. The rearrangement joins TRBV6-2 or TRBV6-3 to TRBJ1-2; maybe TRBD1 (5 bases). This CDR3 spans 12 amino acids. Germline values: CDR1 MNHEY, CDR2 SVGEGT. The CDR3 region is CASSYPTARYTF. The CDR3 bases that were read are TGTGCCAGCAGTTACCCGACAGCCCGC.

This clone was seen more than once but under ten times. The read is 3 residues too short to cover the CDR3 end, so that end is filled in from the germline J gene. J is TRBJ1-5 and V is TRBV19; possible D gene TRBD1, 6 bases. The germline V gene encodes CDR1 LNHDA and CDR2 SQIVND (reference sequence). The germline V and J ends were trimmed by 7 bases and 0 bases, with 19 bases remaining between them. CDR3 size: 17 residues. CDR3 sequence: CASNAFSGGYSNQPQHF. Incomplete CDR3 DNA: TGTGCCAGTAACGCCTTTTCGGGGGGCTATAGCAATCAGCCC.

This clone has ten or more counts. Partial CDR3 DNA: TGTGCCAGCAGCTTAATGGCGGGAGGGCGTACAGATACG. Protein: CASSLMAGGRTDT. The full CDR3 protein reads CASSLMAGGRTDTQYF. The J gene is TRBJ2-3, the V gene TRBV7-3; 9 bases fit TRBD2. The read stops 3 residues short of the end of the CDR3; the missing end is completed from the germline J gene. The CDR3 is 16 residues long. Looked up from germline, CDR1 is SGHTA and CDR2 is FQGTGA. J was trimmed by 3 bases and V by 1 base; bases with no gene match: 5.

This clone has a handful of counts. The read ends 3 residues before the CDR3 terminus; that terminus is restored from the germline J gene. The gene calls are TRBV7-9 and TRBJ1-5; D is possibly TRBD1 (5 bases). The ends were cut back, 4 bases at V and 5 bases at J, with 12 bases in the middle. This CDR3 comprises 14 residues. Per the germline V gene, CDR1 is SEHNR and CDR2 is FQNEAQ (reference sequence). Partial CDR3 DNA: TGTGCCAGCAGCTCCGGGACTGACTATCAGCCC. Translation gives CASSSGTDYQP. The CDR3 as a whole reads CASSSGTDYQPQHF.

This clone has a count of ten or more. The CDR3 sequence: CSVLGRGGYEQYF. The sequenced CDR3 bases are TGCAGCGTTCTAGGACGAGGGGGCTACGAG. This chain links TRBV29-1 with TRBJ2-7, with D tentatively TRBD1 (6 bases). The CDR3 end lies 3 residues beyond the end of the read and is filled in from the germline J gene. This CDR3 spans 13 amino acids. Germline V gene sequence: CDR1 SQVTM, CDR2 ANQGSEA. Trimming pared 5 bases from V and 3 bases from J, leaving 14 bases between.

Note on this clone: Read data end 3 residues before the CDR3 end; the end is taken from the germline J gene. The genes are TRBV7-6 and TRBJ2-1, with D uncertain. The CDR3 totals 13 residues. From germline, CDR1 is SGHVS and CDR2 FNYEAQ. The V end was cut by 4 bases, the J end by 7 bases, with 11 bases between. Incomplete CDR3 DNA: TGTGCCAGCAGCTCTCATTCTACGAATGAG. Translation: CASSSHSTNE. The whole CDR3 sequence reads CASSSHSTNEQFF. Using reference TRBV7-6 and TRBJ2-1 for the parts outside the CDR3, the full variable domain is GAGVSQSPRYKVTKRGQDVALRCDPISGHVSLYWYRQALGQGPEFLTYFNYEAQQDKSGLPNDRFSAERPEGSISTLTIQRTEQRDSAMYRCASSSHSTNEQFFGPGTRLTVL.

In this sample, this clone turned up many times. The CDR3 loop reads CSARDLSGANVLTF. The CDR3 bases that were read are TGCAGTGCTAGAGATCTAAGTGGGGCCAACGTC. The chain employs TRBV20-1 and TRBJ2-6, with D uncertain. The read terminates 3 residues ahead of where the CDR3 ends, so the germline J gene completes it. Trimming stripped 0 bases from V and 3 bases from J, with 6 bases between. Germline loops: CDR1 DFQATT, CDR2 SNEGSKA (reference sequence). The CDR3 is made up of 14 amino acids.

Many counts were recorded for this clone. The read terminates 3 residues ahead of where the CDR3 ends, so the germline J gene completes it. This chain connects TRBV12-5 to TRBJ2-7; perhaps TRBD1 as D (6 bases). Trimming cost V 2 bases and J 2 bases, with 13 bases left between them. The CDR3 spans 15 residues. Germline V gene data show CDR1 as LGHNT and CDR2 as FRNRAP. This chain's CDR3 is CASGLLTGKPYEQYF. Incomplete CDR3 DNA: TGTGCTAGTGGTTTGCTAACAGGGAAGCCCTACGAG.

This clone appeared many times. The read falls 3 residues short of the CDR3 end, and the missing part is taken from the germline J gene. The rearrangement uses TRBV5-1 and TRBJ1-1, with a weak D call TRBD1 (5 bases). The CDR3 runs 15 residues. The germline CDR1 and CDR2 sequences are SGHRS and YFSETQ. The V end lost 7 bases, the J end lost 1 base, and 17 bases lay between the germline ends. Here the CDR3 reads CASSLNPGQNTEAFF. The part of the CDR3 DNA that was read is TGCGCCAGCTCCTTGAACCCAGGACAGAACACTGAA.

In its sample, this clone was seen a few times. The read stops 3 residues short of the end of the CDR3; the missing end is completed from the germline J gene. This sequence joins TRBV5-1 and TRBJ1-2; D gene unclear. CDR3 length: 15 residues. V was clipped by 0 bases and J by 0 bases, with 9 bases between them. The germline gives CDR1 SGHRS, CDR2 YFSETQ. CDR3 amino acids: CASSLVQSPNYGYTF. CDR3 DNA, as far as it was read: TGCGCCAGCAGCTTGGTTCAGTCCCCTAACTATGGC.

As regards this clone: With the read ending 3 residues before the CDR3 end, the germline J gene is used to fill in that end. The chain uses TRBV20-1 and TRBJ2-5; the D is unclear. The V gene lost 3 bases and the J gene lost 1 base, with 15 bases spanning the gap. In germline, CDR1 is DFQATT, CDR2 SNEGSKA (reference sequence). The CDR3 sequence is 15 residues long. The sequenced CDR3 bases are TGCAGTGCTAGTCCTATAACCACAGTCCAAGAGACC. This encodes CSASPITTVQET. The whole CDR3 sequence is CSASPITTVQETQYF.

The table lists this clone with many counts. The sequence runs out 3 residues before the end of the CDR3; the remainder is reconstructed from the germline J gene. V and J are TRBV18 and TRBJ2-7; D may be TRBD2 (5 bases). The germline CDR1 and CDR2 sequences are KGHSH and LQKENI. This CDR3 has 15 residues. Trimming took 2 bases from V and 3 from J, leaving 14 bases between them. The DNA read from the CDR3 is TGTGCCAGCTCACCATTTACGGGGTTAAACTACGAG. This encodes CASSPFTGLNYE. The whole CDR3 sequence reads CASSPFTGLNYEQYF.

A word on this clone: The missing CDR3 end, 3 residues past where the read stops, is filled in from the germline J gene. This chain links TRBV7-2 with TRBJ1-4; 7 nucleotides align to TRBD1. CDR3 length equals 12 residues. CDR1 and CDR2 from the germline V gene are SGHTA and FQGNSA. V shed 5 bases, J shed 9 bases, and the junction held 3 bases outside the gene matches. CDR3 DNA (partial): TGTGCCAGCAGCCCGGGACAGCAAAAA. It yields the protein CASSPGQQK. The entire CDR3 reads CASSPGQQKLFF. The variable domain in full, with the rest retrieved from reference TRBV7-2 and TRBJ1-4, is GAGVSQSPSNKVTEKGKDVELRCDPISGHTALYWYRQSLGQGLEFLIYFQGNSAPDKSGLPSDRFSAERTGGSVSTLTIQRTQQEDSAVYLCASSPGQQKLFFGSGTQLSVL.

This clone was counted a few times. The read is 3 residues too short to cover the CDR3 end, so that end is filled in from the germline J gene. The J gene is TRBJ2-7, the V gene TRBV2; 9 bases fit TRBD1. Germline CDR1 reads SNHLY; CDR2 reads FYNNEI. J was trimmed by 3 bases and V by 8 bases; bases with no gene match: 8. The CDR3 contains 14 residues. The CDR3 is CASGGTGRSYEQYF. CDR3 bases read: TGTGCCAGCGGAGGGACAGGGAGAAGCTACGAG.

This clone came up a few times. The missing CDR3 end, 3 residues past where the read stops, is filled in from the germline J gene. The V call is TRBV6-2 or TRBV6-3, the J call TRBJ1-1; TRBD1 might be the D (5 bases). There are 15 residues in the CDR3. Germline CDR1 reads MNHEY; CDR2 reads SVGEGT. CDR3 protein: CASSFSPWKGWEAFF. The DNA read from the CDR3 is TGTGCCAGCAGTTTTTCCCCTTGGAAGGGGTGGGAA.

This clone was observed a few times. The sequence runs out 3 residues before the end of the CDR3; the remainder is reconstructed from the germline J gene. The J gene is TRBJ2-2, the V gene TRBV19, with D possibly matching TRBD2 (5 bases). This CDR3 region has 14 residues. Per germline, CDR1 LNHDA and CDR2 SQIVND (reference sequence). Trimming pared 6 bases from V and 6 bases from J, leaving 14 bases between. The CDR3 bases that were read are TGTGCCAGTAGCACAAGGGCGGGTCCCGGGGAG. This encodes CASSTRAGPGE. The entire CDR3 is CASSTRAGPGELFF.

This clone was picked up many times. The read ends 3 residues early relative to the CDR3; the germline J gene fills the gap. The rearrangement joins TRBV29-1 to TRBJ2-5; 9 positions match TRBD1. V lost 2 bases to trimming and J lost 4 bases; unmatched junction nucleotides: 5. Germline CDR1 SQVTM, CDR2 ANQGSEA. CDR3 length: 14 amino acids. CDR3 residues: CSVEQDRGLETQYF. The sequenced part of the CDR3 DNA is TGCAGCGTTGAACAGGACAGGGGATTAGAGACC.

This clone is medium-sized. Sequencing ends 3 residues short of the CDR3 end; the germline J gene provides the rest. The V gene is TRBV29-1, the J gene TRBJ2-4; perhaps TRBD2 as D (5 bases). The CDR3 totals 13 residues. Germline V gene lookup returns CDR1 SQVTM and CDR2 ANQGSEA. V was cut by 4 bases and J by 1 base, with 8 bases left in between. CDR3 in amino acids: CSVGGLAKNIQYF. Partial CDR3 DNA: TGCAGCGTTGGAGGGTTGGCCAAAAACATT.

This clone was picked up many times. Read data end 3 residues before the CDR3 end; the end is taken from the germline J gene. V gene TRBV18 combines with J gene TRBJ2-3; 12 nucleotides align to TRBD2. The CDR3 is 14 amino acids. V was pared by 8 bases and J by 4 bases, with 4 bases of the junction left unmatched. The germline V gene has CDR1 KGHSH and CDR2 LQKENI. The CDR3 bases that were read are TGTGCCAGCAGGACTAGCGGGGCCCCAGATACG. As protein: CASRTSGAPDT. In full, the CDR3 is CASRTSGAPDTQYF.

This clone has at least ten counts. The read gets to within 3 residues of the CDR3 end, and the germline J gene fills in the rest. The V gene is TRBV9, the J gene TRBJ2-3, with 7 bases matching TRBD2. CDR1 is SGDLS and CDR2 is YYNGEE in the germline V gene. The V segment lost 6 bases and the J segment 8 bases; nucleotides outside the gene matches: 9. There are 13 residues in the CDR3. The CDR3 reads CASMGGKGVTQYF. Incomplete CDR3 DNA: TGTGCCAGCATGGGGGGGAAGGGTGTTACG. The full variable domain, completed using reference TRBV9 and TRBJ2-3, is DSGVTQTPKHLITATGQRVTLRCSPRSGDLSVYWYQQSLDQGLQFLIQYYNGEERAKGNILERFSAQQFPDLHSELNLSSLELGDSALYFCASMGGKGVTQYFGPGTRLTVL.

Note on this clone: The read halts 3 residues ahead of the CDR3 end, with the missing end drawn from the germline J gene. This chain connects TRBV30 to TRBJ1-5; unclear D gene. The V and J ends lost 1 base and 3 bases respectively, with 7 bases between them. CDR1 is GTSNPN and CDR2 is SVGIG in the germline V gene (reference sequence). The CDR3 has 13 amino acids. The covered CDR3 bases are TGTGCCTGGAGTGGCGGTCCCAATCAGCCC. Translated: CAWSGGPNQP. The full-length CDR3 reads as CAWSGGPNQPQHF.

This clone was detected ten times or more. The observed sequence ends 3 residues before the CDR3 terminus, with the missing tail filled in from the germline J gene. This sequence joins TRBV11-2 and TRBJ2-2; a weak D match, TRBD2 (5 bases). This CDR3 has 13 residues. CDR1 and CDR2 (germline): SGHAT, FQNNGV. Trimming took 6 bases from V and 7 from J, leaving 12 bases between them. The CDR3 loop is CASSRSRGGELFF. CDR3 bases read: TGTGCCAGCAGTCGGTCCCGGGGCGGGGAG.

The sample holds many counts of this clone. The read comes to an end 3 residues before the CDR3 does, leaving the germline J gene to fill in the end. The chain combines TRBV29-1 with TRBJ2-2, with a weak D call TRBD2 (6 bases). In germline, CDR1 is SQVTM, CDR2 ANQGSEA. Trimming removed 3 bases from V and 5 bases from J, with 7 bases in between. This CDR3 contains 12 residues. The covered CDR3 bases are TGCAGCGTTGACGGAGGGACCGGGGAG. Translating it yields CSVDGGTGE. The whole CDR3 protein reads CSVDGGTGELFF.

In regard to this clone: The read terminates 3 residues ahead of where the CDR3 ends, so the germline J gene completes it. V usage is TRBV7-3 and J usage is TRBJ2-7, with 9 bases aligning to TRBD1. The germline V gene encodes CDR1 SGHTA and CDR2 FQGTGA. The CDR3 is made up of 14 amino acids. V lost 4 bases to trimming and J lost 6 bases; unmatched junction nucleotides: 7. The CDR3 loop is CASSSDRGVREQYF. The sequenced part of the CDR3 DNA is TGTGCCAGCAGCTCCGACAGGGGGGTGCGCGAG.

Note on this clone: The read ends 3 residues shy of where the CDR3 ends; the end is completed using the germline J gene. V usage is TRBV11-1 and J usage is TRBJ2-4; D might be TRBD2 (5 bases). The CDR3 runs 13 residues. Trimming cost V 5 bases and J 6 bases, with 11 bases left between them. CDR1 SGHAT and CDR2 FQDESV come from the germline V gene (reference sequence). CDR3 in amino acids: CASSDGVGNIQYF. CDR3 DNA, as far as it was read: TGTGCCAGCAGCGACGGGGTGGGAAACATT.

As for this clone: Coverage ceases 3 residues before the CDR3 finishes, and the germline J gene fills in the end. V is TRBV2 and J is TRBJ1-2; 7 bases are a match to TRBD1. V trimming: 5 bases; J trimming: 4 bases; junction bases outside the gene matches: 7. This CDR3 has 14 residues. Germline-derived CDR1 and CDR2 are SNHLY and FYNNEI. CDR3 sequence: CASSTDRSSYGYTF. CDR3 DNA, as far as it was read: TGTGCCAGCAGTACGGACAGGAGCTCCTATGGC.